This T cell receptor (beta chain) was retrieved from a study of Graves' ophthalmopathy and Graves' hyperthyroidism. RNA transcripts were the source from which TCR beta CDR3 regions were amplified. Investigators did first-round RT-PCR with HTBI primers, then second-round multiplex PCR. TCRdb called the multiplex PCR reads again in MiXCR, with one record for every CDR3 protein. The sample carries 600,000 to 700,000 distinct CDR3 sequences, roughly 39% recorded once. V dropped 5 bases and J dropped 6; count of bases not matched to a gene: 9. CDR1 and CDR2 from the germline V gene are SQVTM and ANQGSEA. This CDR3 is 14 amino acids long.

V usage is TRBV29-1 and J usage is TRBJ2-7, with 11 bases fitting TRBD1. The sample taken for sequencing was peripheral blood. The source of this sequence is an adult man with Graves' ophthalmopathy. Here the CDR3 reads CSVTSAGTGGEQYF. In DNA form, the CDR3 reads TGCAGCGTTACGTCTGCCGGGACAGGGGGCGAGCAGTACTTC.